A selection of T cell receptor beta chains follows, all from one sample in a study of T cells in localized non-small cell lung cancer. Sequencing was performed with immunoSEQ multiplex PCR; in TCRdb, only in-frame clones are kept and a portion is missing. The table lists some 35,000 clones, just over 90% of them singletons. The source was peripheral blood, collected before any cancer treatment. The receptor source for this set is a female donor over 55 with stage I lung adenocarcinoma. CDR3s include the opening cysteine and the closing phenylalanine or tryptophan. Fields, in order: D gene, V gene, J gene, clone size, CDR3 DNA, CDR3 protein. D genes are given only for firm matches. Clone size is not always given. Where it is, it says once, few, many or a class for expanded clones.

D gene: .; V gene: TRBV9; J gene: TRBJ2-3; clone size: once; CDR3 DNA: TGTGCCAGCACCCCACCCCCCCCGGCAGATACGCAGTATTTT; CDR3 protein: CASTPPPPADTQYF
D gene: TRBD2; V gene: TRBV7-2; J gene: TRBJ2-1; clone size: .; CDR3 DNA: TGTGCCAGCAGCCCCCGTTCCGGGACTAGCGGGGGGGCCTTAAATGAGCAGTTCTTC; CDR3 protein: CASSPRSGTSGGALNEQFF
D gene: .; V gene: TRBV5-1; J gene: TRBJ2-6; clone size: .; CDR3 DNA: TGCGCCAGCAGCTTGACCCTCTCTGGGGCCAACGTCCTGACTTTC; CDR3 protein: CASSLTLSGANVLTF
D gene: .; V gene: TRBV6-1; J gene: TRBJ1-2; clone size: .; CDR3 DNA: TGTGCCAGCAGTGATTACTGGGTCCCAACTAACTATGGCTACACCTTC; CDR3 protein: CASSDYWVPTNYGYTF
D gene: .; V gene: TRBV5-4; J gene: TRBJ1-6; clone size: .; CDR3 DNA: TGTGCCAGCAACAAACAGGGAACGGGGACACCCCTCCACTTT; CDR3 protein: CASNKQGTGTPLHF
D gene: .; V gene: TRBV2; J gene: TRBJ1-3; clone size: .; CDR3 DNA: TGTGCCAGCAGTCATAATAAGGGAATTGGAAACACCATATATTTT; CDR3 protein: CASSHNKGIGNTIYF
D gene: .; V gene: TRBV18; J gene: TRBJ2-1; clone size: .; CDR3 DNA: TGTGCCAGCTCACCAGTGGCAGGGGGACTCCCAGAGCAGTTCTTC; CDR3 protein: CASSPVAGGLPEQFF
D gene: .; V gene: TRBV5-6; J gene: TRBJ1-5; clone size: .; CDR3 DNA: TGTGCCAGCAGTTCTGGACAGACTCATCAGCCCCAGCATTTT; CDR3 protein: CASSSGQTHQPQHF
D gene: .; V gene: TRBV19; J gene: TRBJ1-1; clone size: .; CDR3 DNA: TGTGCCAGCGGGGAGGGGCTGAACACTGAAGCTTTCTTT; CDR3 protein: CASGEGLNTEAFF
D gene: .; V gene: TRBV19; J gene: TRBJ1-1; clone size: .; CDR3 DNA: TGTGCCAGTAGTCCGACAGTAGAGAGTGAAGCTTTCTTT; CDR3 protein: CASSPTVESEAFF
D gene: TRBD1; V gene: TRBV6-6; J gene: TRBJ1-2; clone size: .; CDR3 DNA: TGTGCCAGCAGTTCCGCAGGGGGCGCAGACTATGGCTACACCTTC; CDR3 protein: CASSSAGGADYGYTF
D gene: .; V gene: TRBV11-3; J gene: TRBJ1-6; clone size: .; CDR3 DNA: TGTGCCAGCAGCTTAGATCGGGATTCACCCCTCCACTTT; CDR3 protein: CASSLDRDSPLHF
D gene: TRBD1; V gene: TRBV7-9; J gene: TRBJ1-1; clone size: .; CDR3 DNA: TGTGCCAGCAGCTTAGCGGAAACAGGGGGCACTGAAGCTTTCTTT; CDR3 protein: CASSLAETGGTEAFF
D gene: .; V gene: TRBV19; J gene: TRBJ2-2; clone size: .; CDR3 DNA: TGTGCCAGTAGTATAGTTGGTAAGGGTACCGGGGAGCTGTTTTTT; CDR3 protein: CASSIVGKGTGELFF
D gene: .; V gene: TRBV15; J gene: TRBJ2-7; clone size: .; CDR3 DNA: TGTGCCACCAGCAGAGCGCGGGGCTACTCCTACGAGCAGTACTTC; CDR3 protein: CATSRARGYSYEQYF
D gene: .; V gene: TRBV27; J gene: TRBJ1-2; clone size: .; CDR3 DNA: TGTGCCAGCAGACCTAGACAGTCTTACTATGGCTACACCTTC; CDR3 protein: CASRPRQSYYGYTF
D gene: TRBD1; V gene: TRBV6-1; J gene: TRBJ2-7; clone size: .; CDR3 DNA: TGTGCCAGCAGTCAGGACAGGGTCCACGAGCAGTACTTC; CDR3 protein: CASSQDRVHEQYF
D gene: TRBD1; V gene: TRBV7-8; J gene: TRBJ1-2; clone size: .; CDR3 DNA: TGTGCCAGCAGCCGCCTGGGACAGGGGAACTATGGCTACACCTTC; CDR3 protein: CASSRLGQGNYGYTF
D gene: .; V gene: TRBV28; J gene: TRBJ1-2; clone size: once; CDR3 DNA: TGTGCCAGCGCCGAGGCGGGGGGTGATCGTGGCTACACCTTC; CDR3 protein: CASAEAGGDRGYTF
D gene: TRBD2; V gene: TRBV19; J gene: TRBJ2-2; clone size: .; CDR3 DNA: TGTGCCAGTAGTATTTCCCCTTTTGTAGCGGGGGACCCGAACACCGGGGAGCTGTTTTTT; CDR3 protein: CASSISPFVAGDPNTGELFF
D gene: .; V gene: TRBV28; J gene: TRBJ2-1; clone size: .; CDR3 DNA: TGTGCCAGCAGTTTAAACCCAGCCTACAATGAGCAGTTCTTC; CDR3 protein: CASSLNPAYNEQFF
D gene: TRBD1; V gene: TRBV5-4; J gene: TRBJ2-1; clone size: .; CDR3 DNA: TGTGCCAGCAGCGGCGGGACAGGGGGTTACAATGAGCAGTTCTTC; CDR3 protein: CASSGGTGGYNEQFF
D gene: .; V gene: TRBV6-5; J gene: TRBJ1-2; clone size: .; CDR3 DNA: TGTGCCAGCAGCCTAGACAGAGACTATGGCTACACCTTC; CDR3 protein: CASSLDRDYGYTF
D gene: TRBD1; V gene: TRBV11-2; J gene: TRBJ1-2; clone size: .; CDR3 DNA: TGTGCCAGCAGCGCTTTACAGGGGGCTGACTATGGCTACACCTTC; CDR3 protein: CASSALQGADYGYTF
D gene: .; V gene: TRBV6-4; J gene: TRBJ2-3; clone size: .; CDR3 DNA: TGTGCCAGCAGTGACTCGACATCAGATACGCAGTATTTT; CDR3 protein: CASSDSTSDTQYF
D gene: .; V gene: TRBV15; J gene: TRBJ1-1; clone size: .; CDR3 DNA: TGTGCCACCAGCAGAGGAGGGGCGGCCACTGAAGCTTTCTTT; CDR3 protein: CATSRGGAATEAFF
D gene: TRBD2; V gene: TRBV11-2; J gene: TRBJ2-3; clone size: .; CDR3 DNA: TGTGCCAGCGTTCCCAGGCTGGGACTATACACAGATACGCAGTATTTT; CDR3 protein: CASVPRLGLYTDTQYF
D gene: TRBD1; V gene: TRBV5-5; J gene: TRBJ1-6; clone size: .; CDR3 DNA: TGTGCCAGCACCTCAACTCCGGGACAGGGAGTTTCACCCCTCCACTTT; CDR3 protein: CASTSTPGQGVSPLHF
D gene: TRBD1; V gene: TRBV2; J gene: TRBJ1-1; clone size: .; CDR3 DNA: TGTGCCAGCAGGGACAGGGAGGGCACTGAAGCTTTCTTT; CDR3 protein: CASRDREGTEAFF
D gene: TRBD1; V gene: TRBV2; J gene: TRBJ1-5; clone size: .; CDR3 DNA: TGTGCCAGCAGGGTGGACAGGGCCAGCAATCAGCCCCAGCATTTT; CDR3 protein: CASRVDRASNQPQHF
D gene: TRBD2; V gene: TRBV5-6; J gene: TRBJ2-4; clone size: .; CDR3 DNA: TGTGCCAGCAGCCCGCGGGGGGCCAAAAACATTCAGTACTTC; CDR3 protein: CASSPRGAKNIQYF
D gene: .; V gene: TRBV7-8; J gene: TRBJ1-5; clone size: .; CDR3 DNA: TGTGCCAGCAGCCACAGTTGGGGGGATCAGCCCCAGCATTTT; CDR3 protein: CASSHSWGDQPQHF
D gene: .; V gene: TRBV6-1; J gene: TRBJ1-4; clone size: .; CDR3 DNA: TGTGCCAGCAGTGAACAGCCAACTAATGAAAAACTGTTTTTT; CDR3 protein: CASSEQPTNEKLFF
D gene: TRBD1; V gene: TRBV28; J gene: TRBJ1-3; clone size: few; CDR3 DNA: TGTGCCAGCAGTCTCCCCGGGACAGGGTCAACTCTCTCTGGAAACACCATATATTTT; CDR3 protein: CASSLPGTGSTLSGNTIYF
D gene: TRBD1; V gene: TRBV25-1; J gene: TRBJ2-5; clone size: .; CDR3 DNA: TGTGCCAGCAGTGGCACGACCGGGACAGCTAGATGGGAGACCCAGTACTTC; CDR3 protein: CASSGTTGTARWETQYF
D gene: .; V gene: TRBV2; J gene: TRBJ1-1; clone size: .; CDR3 DNA: TGTGCCAGCAGTGAAGAAAGGGGGGGGCCACCATCGAGGAACACTGAAGCTTTCTTT; CDR3 protein: CASSEERGGPPSRNTEAFF
D gene: .; V gene: TRBV2; J gene: TRBJ2-5; clone size: .; CDR3 DNA: TGTGCCAGCAGTCCTGGACCCCGGGTGACCCAGTACTTC; CDR3 protein: CASSPGPRVTQYF
D gene: TRBD1; V gene: TRBV9; J gene: TRBJ1-5; clone size: .; CDR3 DNA: TGTGCCAGCAGCCCAGGGACAGGGGGCTTGGATCAGCCCCAGCATTTT; CDR3 protein: CASSPGTGGLDQPQHF
D gene: .; V gene: TRBV5-1; J gene: TRBJ2-5; clone size: .; CDR3 DNA: TGCGCCAGCAGTCTGTCCGGGTCCGAGACCCAGTACTTC; CDR3 protein: CASSLSGSETQYF
D gene: .; V gene: TRBV28; J gene: TRBJ1-4; clone size: .; CDR3 DNA: TGTGCCAGCAGTTTAAGGGACGGGATCGAAAAACTGTTTTTT; CDR3 protein: CASSLRDGIEKLFF
D gene: .; V gene: TRBV15; J gene: TRBJ1-2; clone size: .; CDR3 DNA: TGTGCCACCAGCAGAGGCCCGACAGGAGAATTTTATGGCTACACCTTC; CDR3 protein: CATSRGPTGEFYGYTF
D gene: .; V gene: TRBV10-3; J gene: TRBJ1-6; clone size: .; CDR3 DNA: TGTGCCATCAGTGAGTCGCTAGAGGACACGGCCGGACGGCCCCAGAATAATTCACCCCTCCACTTT; CDR3 protein: CAISESLEDTAGRPQNNSPLHF
D gene: .; V gene: TRBV28; J gene: TRBJ2-2; clone size: .; CDR3 DNA: TGTGCCAGCAGTTTAATTGATCCGAACACCGGGGAGCTGTTTTTT; CDR3 protein: CASSLIDPNTGELFF
D gene: TRBD1; V gene: TRBV2; J gene: TRBJ2-3; clone size: .; CDR3 DNA: TGTGCCAGCCGGATGGGACAGATCTCCGCAGATACGCAGTATTTT; CDR3 protein: CASRMGQISADTQYF
D gene: .; V gene: TRBV7-2; J gene: TRBJ1-4; clone size: once; CDR3 DNA: TGTGCCAGCAGCAAAGGGGGAAGCGAAAAACTGTTTTTT; CDR3 protein: CASSKGGSEKLFF
D gene: TRBD2; V gene: TRBV4-2; J gene: TRBJ2-1; clone size: .; CDR3 DNA: TGTGCCAGCAGCCAAGAAGTGAACGGGGGGGCGGTCAATGAGCAGTTCTTC; CDR3 protein: CASSQEVNGGAVNEQFF
D gene: TRBD1; V gene: TRBV7-3; J gene: TRBJ1-2; clone size: .; CDR3 DNA: TGTGCCAGCAGCTTAACTTCAGGGGGCTGGTCCGGCTATGGCTACACCTTC; CDR3 protein: CASSLTSGGWSGYGYTF
D gene: .; V gene: TRBV28; J gene: TRBJ1-2; clone size: .; CDR3 DNA: TGTGCCTCGGTGGGAGGGGGGGTTTCTGGCTACACCTTC; CDR3 protein: CASVGGGVSGYTF
D gene: TRBD1; V gene: TRBV6-1; J gene: TRBJ1-1; clone size: .; CDR3 DNA: TGTGCCAGCAGCCCTAGGACAGGTGGAGCTGAAGCTTTCTTT; CDR3 protein: CASSPRTGGAEAFF
D gene: .; V gene: TRBV6-1; J gene: TRBJ2-2; clone size: .; CDR3 DNA: TGTGCCAGCAGTGCCGGAAAGGGGTCCGGGGAGCTGTTTTTT; CDR3 protein: CASSAGKGSGELFF
D gene: .; V gene: TRBV6-5; J gene: TRBJ2-1; clone size: .; CDR3 DNA: TGTGCCAGCAGTTACACCCGGGACTACAATGAGCAGTTCTTC; CDR3 protein: CASSYTRDYNEQFF
D gene: TRBD1; V gene: TRBV27; J gene: TRBJ1-2; clone size: .; CDR3 DNA: TGTGCCAGCCAGGGGGAGTTACAAGCCGGCTACACCTTC; CDR3 protein: CASQGELQAGYTF